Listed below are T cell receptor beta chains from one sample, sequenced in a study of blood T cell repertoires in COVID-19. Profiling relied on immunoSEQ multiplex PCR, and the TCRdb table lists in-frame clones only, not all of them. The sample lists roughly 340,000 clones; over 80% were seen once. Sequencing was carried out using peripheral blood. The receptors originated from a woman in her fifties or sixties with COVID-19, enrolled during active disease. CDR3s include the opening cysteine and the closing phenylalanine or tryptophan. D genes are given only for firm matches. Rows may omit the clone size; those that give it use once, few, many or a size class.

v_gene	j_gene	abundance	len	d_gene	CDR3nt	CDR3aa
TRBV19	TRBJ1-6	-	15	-	TGTGCCAGTAGTTCACTGGGAGGTTATAATTCACCCCTCCACTTT	CASSSLGGYNSPLHF
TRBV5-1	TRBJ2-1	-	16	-	TGCGCCAGCAGCCCGGGGGGCGCGATAGGATACAATGAGCAGTTCTTC	CASSPGGAIGYNEQFF
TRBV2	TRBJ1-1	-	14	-	TGTGCCAGCAGTGTTGTGGAGACGAACACTGAAGCTTTCTTT	CASSVVETNTEAFF
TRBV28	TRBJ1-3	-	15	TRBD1	TGTGCCAGCAGTCCCCGGACAGGCTCTGGAAACACCATATATTTT	CASSPRTGSGNTIYF
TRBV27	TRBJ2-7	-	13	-	TGTGCCAGCAGTTTGGGTAGCGTCTACGAGCAGTACTTC	CASSLGSVYEQYF
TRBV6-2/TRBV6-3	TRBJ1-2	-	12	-	TGTGCCAGCAGTTATCCCAGTTATGGCTACACCTTC	CASSYPSYGYTF
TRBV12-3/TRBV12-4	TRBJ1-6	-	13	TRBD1	TGTGCCAGCAGTGCGACAGGGAGATCACCCCTCCACTTT	CASSATGRSPLHF
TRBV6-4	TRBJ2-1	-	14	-	TGTGCCAGCAGTGACGGGAGCTCCTACAATGAGCAGTTCTTC	CASSDGSSYNEQFF
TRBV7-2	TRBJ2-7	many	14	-	TGTGCCAGCAGCAAACCGGGAGAATCCTACGAGCAGTACTTC	CASSKPGESYEQYF
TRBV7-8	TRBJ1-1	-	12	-	TGTGCCAGCAGCCCCCTTCCCCCTGAAGCTTTCTTT	CASSPLPPEAFF
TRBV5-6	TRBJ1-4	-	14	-	TGTGCCAGCAGCTTCCGGCAGGCCGGTGAAAAACTGTTTTTT	CASSFRQAGEKLFF
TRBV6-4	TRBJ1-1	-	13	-	TGTGCCAGCAGTGATTTAGGAGGCACTGAAGCTTTCTTT	CASSDLGGTEAFF
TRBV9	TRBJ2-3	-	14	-	TGTGCCAGCAGCGTAGGTCCGTCCACAGATACGCAGTATTTT	CASSVGPSTDTQYF
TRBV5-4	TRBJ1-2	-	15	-	TGTGCCAGCAGCTTATGGGCTCAGGGGTCTTATGGCTACACCTTC	CASSLWAQGSYGYTF
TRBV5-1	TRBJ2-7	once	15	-	TGCGCCAGCAGCCCCCTAAGGGGTATTTCCTACGAGCAGTACTTC	CASSPLRGISYEQYF
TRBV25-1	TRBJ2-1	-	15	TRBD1	TGTGCCAGCAGACTGGACAGGGGGAACTACAATGAGCAGTTCTTC	CASRLDRGNYNEQFF
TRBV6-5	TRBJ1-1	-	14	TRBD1	TGTGCCAGCAGTATAAAACCGGGACAGACTGAAGCTTTCTTT	CASSIKPGQTEAFF
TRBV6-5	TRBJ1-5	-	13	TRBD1	TGTGCCGCCGGACAGGGCGTGGCCCAGCCCCAGCATTTT	CAAGQGVAQPQHF
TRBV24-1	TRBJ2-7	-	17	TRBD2	TGTGCCACCAGTGAACCGATCAAGACTAGCTTAACCTACGAGCAGTACTTC	CATSEPIKTSLTYEQYF
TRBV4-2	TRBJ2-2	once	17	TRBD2	TGTGCCAGCAGCCGCGGGACTAGCGGGAGTCTCACCGGGGAGCTGTTTTTT	CASSRGTSGSLTGELFF
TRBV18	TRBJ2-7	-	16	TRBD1	TGTGCCAGCTCACCACCGGCCAGGGGGCCCCTCTCCGAGCAGTACTTC	CASSPPARGPLSEQYF
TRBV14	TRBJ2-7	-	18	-	TGTGCCAGCAGCCAAACCCCCCCCCAGCGGCATCGCTCCTACGAGCAGTACTTC	CASSQTPPQRHRSYEQYF
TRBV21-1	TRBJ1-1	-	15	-	TGTGCCAGCAGCAACCTAGGACAGCCGAACACTGAAGCTTTCTTT	CASSNLGQPNTEAFF
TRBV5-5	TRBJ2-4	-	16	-	TGTGCCAGCAGGGCGGGGACCGACTTAGCCAAAAACATTCAGTACTTC	CASRAGTDLAKNIQYF
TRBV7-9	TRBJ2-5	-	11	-	TGTGCCAGCAGGCGACTAGAGACCCAGTACTTC	CASRRLETQYF
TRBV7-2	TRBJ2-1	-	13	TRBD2	TGTGCCAGCAGCCGGGACTATAACAATGAGCAGTTCTTC	CASSRDYNNEQFF
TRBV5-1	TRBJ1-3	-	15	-	TGCGCCAGCAGCTTGGGGGAGGTGGATGGAAACACCATATATTTT	CASSLGEVDGNTIYF
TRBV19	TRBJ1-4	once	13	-	TGTGCCAGTAGTGGCGGGGGGATTGAAAAACTGTTTTTT	CASSGGGIEKLFF
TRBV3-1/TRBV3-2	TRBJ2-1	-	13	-	TGTGCCAGCAGCCACCGGGGTTACAATGAGCAGTTCTTC	CASSHRGYNEQFF
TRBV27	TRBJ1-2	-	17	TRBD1	TGTGCCAGCTCTGAAAGAGTTGGACAGGTGGTCCCCTATGGCTACACCTTC	CASSERVGQVVPYGYTF
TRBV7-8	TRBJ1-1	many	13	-	TGTGCCAGCAGCTTACAGGGCGGTACTGAAGCTTTCTTT	CASSLQGGTEAFF
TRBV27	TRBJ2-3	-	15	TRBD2	TGTGCCAGCAGTTCGGTAGCGGGAGGGAGCGATACGCAGTATTTT	CASSSVAGGSDTQYF
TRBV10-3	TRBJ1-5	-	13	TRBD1	TGTGCCATCAAAGGACAGGGGCCTCAGCCCCAGCATTTT	CAIKGQGPQPQHF
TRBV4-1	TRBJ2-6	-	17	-	TGCGCCAGCACCTTTGCTGGTCAGTTGTCTGGGGCCAACGTCCTGACTTTC	CASTFAGQLSGANVLTF
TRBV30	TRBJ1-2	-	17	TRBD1	TGTGCCTGGACAAGGGACAGGACACTTCAATTTAACGTTGGCTACACCTTC	CAWTRDRTLQFNVGYTF
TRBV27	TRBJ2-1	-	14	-	TGTGCCAGCAGTTCCCTAGTTTCCTACAATGAGCAGTTCTTC	CASSSLVSYNEQFF
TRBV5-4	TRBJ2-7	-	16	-	TGTGCCAGCAGCTTGGGTCGGTTTGGGGAGACCTACGAGCAGTACTTC	CASSLGRFGETYEQYF
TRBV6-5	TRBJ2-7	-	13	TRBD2	TGTGCCAGCGGACTAGCGGTCTCCTACGAGCAGTACTTC	CASGLAVSYEQYF
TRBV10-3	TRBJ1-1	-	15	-	TGTGCCATCAGTGCGAACCAGGGTATAAACACTGAAGCTTTCTTT	CAISANQGINTEAFF
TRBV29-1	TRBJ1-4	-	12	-	TGCAGCGTTCTCCAGGGAAATGAAAAACTGTTTTTT	CSVLQGNEKLFF